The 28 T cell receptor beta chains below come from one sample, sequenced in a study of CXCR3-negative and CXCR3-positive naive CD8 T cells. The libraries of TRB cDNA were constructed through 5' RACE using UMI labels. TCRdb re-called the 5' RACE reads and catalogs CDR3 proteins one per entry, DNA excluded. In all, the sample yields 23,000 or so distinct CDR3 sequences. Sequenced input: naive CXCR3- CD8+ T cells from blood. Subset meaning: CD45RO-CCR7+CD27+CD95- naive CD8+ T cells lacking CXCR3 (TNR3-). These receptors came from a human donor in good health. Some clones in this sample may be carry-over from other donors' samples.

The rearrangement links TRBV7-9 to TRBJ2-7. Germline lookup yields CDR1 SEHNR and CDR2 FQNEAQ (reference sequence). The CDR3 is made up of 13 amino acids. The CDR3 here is CASSFTLSYEQYF.

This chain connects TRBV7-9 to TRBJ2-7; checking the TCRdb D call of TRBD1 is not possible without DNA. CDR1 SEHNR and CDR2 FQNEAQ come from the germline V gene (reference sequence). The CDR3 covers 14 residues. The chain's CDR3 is CASSFLGHTYEQYF.

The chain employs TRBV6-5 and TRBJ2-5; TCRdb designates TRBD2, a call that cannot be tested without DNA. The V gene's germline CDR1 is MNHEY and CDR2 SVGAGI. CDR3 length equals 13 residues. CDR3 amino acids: CASSKGRIETQYF.

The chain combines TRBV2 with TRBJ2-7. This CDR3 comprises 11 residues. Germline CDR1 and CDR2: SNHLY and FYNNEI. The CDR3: CASMGGFEQYF.

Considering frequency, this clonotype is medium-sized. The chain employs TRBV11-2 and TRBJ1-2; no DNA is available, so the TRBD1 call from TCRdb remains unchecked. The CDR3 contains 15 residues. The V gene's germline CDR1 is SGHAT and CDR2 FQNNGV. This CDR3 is CASSARQDHNYGYTF.

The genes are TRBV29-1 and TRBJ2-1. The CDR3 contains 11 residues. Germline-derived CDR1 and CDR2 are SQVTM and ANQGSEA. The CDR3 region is CSVGGGNEQFF.

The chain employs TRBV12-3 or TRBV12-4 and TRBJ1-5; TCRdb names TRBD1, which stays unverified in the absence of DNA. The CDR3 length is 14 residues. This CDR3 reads CASSYDGGHQPQHF.

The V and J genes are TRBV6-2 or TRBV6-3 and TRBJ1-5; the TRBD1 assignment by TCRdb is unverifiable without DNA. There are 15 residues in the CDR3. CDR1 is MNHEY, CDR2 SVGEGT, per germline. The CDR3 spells CASSYMGDMNQPQHF.

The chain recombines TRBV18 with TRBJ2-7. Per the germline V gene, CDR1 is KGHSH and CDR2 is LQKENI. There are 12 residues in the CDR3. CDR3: CASSPSTYEQYF. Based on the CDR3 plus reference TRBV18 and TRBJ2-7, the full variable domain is NAGVMQNPRHLVRRRGQEARLRCSPMKGHSHVYWYRQLPEEGLKFMVYLQKENIIDESGMPKERFSAEFPKEGPSILRIQQVVRGDSAAYFCASSPSTYEQYFGPGTRLTVT.

This CDR3 is CASSPLGGGFNEQYF. The chain employs TRBV5-1 and TRBJ2-7; TCRdb returns TRBD2, unconfirmable since there is no DNA. Looked up from germline, CDR1 is SGHRS and CDR2 is YFSETQ. The CDR3 sequence is 15 residues long.

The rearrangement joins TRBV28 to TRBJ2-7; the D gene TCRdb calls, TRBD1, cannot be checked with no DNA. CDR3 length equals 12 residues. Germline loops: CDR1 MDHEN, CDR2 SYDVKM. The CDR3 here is CASNRGINEQYF.

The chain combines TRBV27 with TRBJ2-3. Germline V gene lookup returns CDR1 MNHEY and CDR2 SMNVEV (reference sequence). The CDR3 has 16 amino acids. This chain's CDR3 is CASSLLGNWDTDTQYF.

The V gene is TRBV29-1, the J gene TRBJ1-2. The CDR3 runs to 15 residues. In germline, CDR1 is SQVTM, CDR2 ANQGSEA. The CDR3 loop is CSGLGGYPNNYGYTF.

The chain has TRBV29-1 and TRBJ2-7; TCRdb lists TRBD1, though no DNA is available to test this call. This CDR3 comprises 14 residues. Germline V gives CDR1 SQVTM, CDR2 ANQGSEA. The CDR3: CSVEGGAPRYEQYF.

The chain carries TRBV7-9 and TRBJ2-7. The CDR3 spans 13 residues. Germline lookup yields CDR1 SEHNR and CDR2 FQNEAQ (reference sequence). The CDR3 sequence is CASSWVSSYEQYF. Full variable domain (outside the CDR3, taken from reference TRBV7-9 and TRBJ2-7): DTGVSQNPRHKITKRGQNVTFRCDPISEHNRLYWYRQTLGQGPEFLTYFQNEAQLEKSRLLSDRFSAERPKGSFSTLEIQRTEQGDSAMYLCASSWVSSYEQYFGPGTRLTVT.

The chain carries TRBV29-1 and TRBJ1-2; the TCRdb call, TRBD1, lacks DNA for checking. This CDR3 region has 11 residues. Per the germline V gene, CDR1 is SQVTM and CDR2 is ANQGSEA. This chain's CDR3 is CSATGIYGYTF.

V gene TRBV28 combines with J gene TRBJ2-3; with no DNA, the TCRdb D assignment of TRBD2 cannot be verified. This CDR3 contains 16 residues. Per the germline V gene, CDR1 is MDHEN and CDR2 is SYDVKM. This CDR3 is CASNLLAGSSTDTQYF.

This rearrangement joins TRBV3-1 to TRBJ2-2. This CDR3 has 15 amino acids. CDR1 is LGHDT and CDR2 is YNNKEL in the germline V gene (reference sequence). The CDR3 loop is CASSSTEAGPGELFF. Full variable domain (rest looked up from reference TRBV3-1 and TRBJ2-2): DTAVSQTPKYLVTQMGNDKSIKCEQNLGHDTMYWYKQDSKKFLKIMFSYNNKELIINETVPNRFSPKSPDKAHLNLHINSLELGDSAVYFCASSSTEAGPGELFFGEGSRLTVL.

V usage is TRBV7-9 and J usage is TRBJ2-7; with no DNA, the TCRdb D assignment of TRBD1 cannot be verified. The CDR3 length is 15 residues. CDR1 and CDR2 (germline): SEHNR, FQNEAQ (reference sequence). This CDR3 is CASSFLGTGVYEQYF.

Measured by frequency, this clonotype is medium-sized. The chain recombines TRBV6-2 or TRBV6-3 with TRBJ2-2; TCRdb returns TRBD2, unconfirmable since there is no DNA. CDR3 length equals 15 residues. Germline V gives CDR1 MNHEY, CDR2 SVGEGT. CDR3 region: CASTTLASDTGELFF.

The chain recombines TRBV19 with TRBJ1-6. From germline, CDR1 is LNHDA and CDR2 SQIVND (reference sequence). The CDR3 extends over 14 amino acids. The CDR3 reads CASSKWDYNSPLHF.

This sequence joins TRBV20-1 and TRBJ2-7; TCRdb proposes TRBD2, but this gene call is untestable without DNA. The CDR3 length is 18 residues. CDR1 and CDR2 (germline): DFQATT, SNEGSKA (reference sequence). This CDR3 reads CSASQKEKAGGIFHEQYF.

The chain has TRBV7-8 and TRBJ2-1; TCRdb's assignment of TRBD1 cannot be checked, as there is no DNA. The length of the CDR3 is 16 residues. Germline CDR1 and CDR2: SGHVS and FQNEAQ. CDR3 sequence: CASSLAGASSYNEQFF.

The CDR3 here is CASSLSSGFTQYF. The rearrangement uses TRBV12-3 or TRBV12-4 and TRBJ2-3. The CDR3 length is 13 residues.

This CDR3 is CASSSGTSVSETQYF. The rearrangement joins TRBV7-3 to TRBJ2-5; checking the TCRdb D call of TRBD2 is not possible without DNA. Germline CDR1 reads SGHTA; CDR2 reads FQGTGA. This CDR3 contains 15 residues.

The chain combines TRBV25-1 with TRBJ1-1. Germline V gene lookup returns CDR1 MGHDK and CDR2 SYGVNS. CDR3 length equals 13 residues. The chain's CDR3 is CASSDRQFREAFF.

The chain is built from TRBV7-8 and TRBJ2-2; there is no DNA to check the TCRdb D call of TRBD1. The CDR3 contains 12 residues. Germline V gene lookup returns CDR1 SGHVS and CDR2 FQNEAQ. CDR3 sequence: CASSGTGRELFF.

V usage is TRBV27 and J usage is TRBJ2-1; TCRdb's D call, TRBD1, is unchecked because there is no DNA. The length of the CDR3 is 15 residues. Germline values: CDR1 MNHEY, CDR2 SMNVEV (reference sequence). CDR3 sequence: CASRAGTGPYNEQFF.